The 12 T cell receptor beta chains below come from one sample, sequenced in a study of blood T cells in healthy people across ages. A J-beta primer mix and a sample-barcoded 5' primer were used in a second PCR of roughly 6 to 11 cycles. TCRdb called the 5' RACE reads again in MiXCR, with one record for every CDR3 protein. Seen here are under 2,000,000 distinct CDR3 sequences, less than 50% observed once, and the top ten hold less than 2.5%. Sequenced: blood. These receptors originate from a woman in her 40s in good health.

The chain couples TRBV5-1 to TRBJ2-1, with 9 bases matching TRBD2. CDR1 and CDR2 (germline): SGHRS, YFSETQ. The CDR3 is 18 amino acids. The ends lost 0 bases at V and 7 bases at J; junction bases unmatched: 14. This CDR3 is CASSLAVLAGVLGNEQFF. CDR3 nucleotide sequence: TGCGCCAGCAGCTTGGCCGTATTAGCGGGGGTCTTGGGGAATGAGCAGTTCTTC.

Only a few counts were recorded for this clonotype. This chain uses TRBV6-5 with TRBJ1-2; no firm D call. The CDR3 loop spans 13 amino acids. Per germline, CDR1 MNHEY and CDR2 SVGAGI. Trimming left V 4 bases short and J 4 bases short, with 10 bases between. CDR3 residues: CASSSTRTYGYTF. DNA of the CDR3: TGTGCCAGCAGTTCGACACGTACCTATGGCTACACCTTC.

This clonotype was counted a single time. The V and J genes are TRBV5-1 and TRBJ2-7, with TRBD2 matching 7 bases. The CDR3 covers 14 residues. V dropped 2 bases and J dropped 4; count of bases not matched to a gene: 6. Germline V gives CDR1 SGHRS, CDR2 YFSETQ. The CDR3 loop is CASSFGGSYYEQYF. The CDR3 DNA follows: TGCGCCAGCAGCTTCGGGGGGTCCTATTACGAGCAGTACTTC.

The rearrangement uses TRBV27 and TRBJ2-1, with TRBD1 matching over 10 bases. Germline V CDR1 and CDR2: MNHEY, SMNVEV (reference sequence). CDR3 size: 18 residues. J gave up 6 bases and V 4 bases, and 15 bases lay outside the gene matches. CDR3 coding DNA: TGTGCCAGCAGTTCTTGGAGGGGAGGAGGGACAGGGGCCAATGAGCAGTTCTTC. It yields the protein CASSSWRGGGTGANEQFF.

This clonotype was picked up a small number of times. J is TRBJ2-1 and V is TRBV20-1; D unclear. The CDR3 runs to 14 residues. CDR1 is DFQATT, CDR2 SNEGSKA, per germline (reference sequence). With 6 bases removed from V and 2 bases from J, the gap between germline ends came to 14 bases. The CDR3 spells CSAPRQSPYNEQFF. For the CDR3, the DNA is TGCAGTGCCCCCCGTCAATCGCCCTACAATGAGCAGTTCTTC.

This chain uses TRBV10-3 with TRBJ1-4; 10 bases are a match to TRBD1. Looked up from germline, CDR1 is ENHRY and CDR2 is SYGVKD. The V segment lost 3 bases and the J segment 14 bases; nucleotides outside the gene matches: 9. There are 14 residues in the CDR3. CDR3 nucleotides: TGTGCCATCAGTGAAGTCCCGGGACAGGGGATGCTGTTTTTT. Translation gives CAISEVPGQGMLFF.

The chain uses TRBV13 and TRBJ2-7; D remains ambiguous. Trimming removed 5 bases from V and 0 bases from J, with 11 bases in between. The CDR3 totals 14 residues. Germline CDR1 PRHDT, CDR2 FYEKMQ (reference sequence). DNA of the CDR3: TGTGCCAGCAGCCCTAAAGGGTACTCCTACGAGCAGTACTTC. Residues: CASSPKGYSYEQYF.

The chain combines TRBV10-3 with TRBJ2-5; a weak D match, TRBD1 (5 bases). Trimming removed 3 bases at V and 11 bases at J, with 10 bases between. The CDR3 spans 11 residues. Germline loops: CDR1 ENHRY, CDR2 SYGVKD. The CDR3 reads CAISDFNRQYF. The CDR3 DNA follows: TGTGCCATCAGTGATTTCAACAGGCAGTACTTC.

This rearrangement joins TRBV6-5 to TRBJ2-4; the match to TRBD1 covers 8 bases. CDR1 and CDR2 (germline): MNHEY, SVGAGI. The CDR3 runs to 14 residues. V shed 6 bases, J shed 6 bases, and the junction held 7 bases outside the gene matches. The CDR3 sequence is CASSYRTGRNIQYF. As DNA, the CDR3 is TGTGCCAGCAGCTACAGGACAGGGAGAAACATTCAGTACTTC.

This clonotype showed up just a few times. V usage is TRBV20-1 and J usage is TRBJ2-5; possibly TRBD1 or TRBD2 for D (5 bases each). CDR1 and CDR2 (germline): DFQATT, SNEGSKA (reference sequence). The CDR3 runs 15 residues. Trimming pared 5 bases from V and 0 bases from J, leaving 16 bases between. CDR3 amino acids: CSAGEARGYQETQYF. For the CDR3, the DNA is TGCAGTGCTGGTGAGGCGAGGGGATACCAAGAGACCCAGTACTTC.

The chain recombines TRBV4-3 with TRBJ2-3; 7 bases align to TRBD1. The V gene end was trimmed by 0 bases and the J gene end by 6 bases; junction bases not matched to a gene: 3. CDR1 and CDR2 from the germline V gene are LGHNA and YSLEER. This CDR3 region has 14 residues. The CDR3 bases are TGCGCCAGCAGCCAAGAGAGGGGACAGGATACGCAGTATTTT. Translated: CASSQERGQDTQYF.

There are a few counts of this clonotype. This chain joins TRBV6-2 or TRBV6-3 and TRBJ1-5; possible D gene TRBD1, 5 bases. Trimming shortened V by 8 bases and J by 6 bases, and 23 bases separated the two germline ends. There are 16 residues in the CDR3. The germline V gene encodes CDR1 MNHEY and CDR2 SVGEGT. The CDR3 bases are TGTGCCAGCGGCAGCAGGGCGCGTGGATTGTTTCAGCCCCAGCATTTT. This sequence encodes CASGSRARGLFQPQHF.